This T cell receptor beta chain was captured by sequencing in a study of CD8 T cells in ankylosing spondylitis. Quantitative 5'-RACE with molecular barcodes generated TCR beta libraries. TCRdb analysed the 5' RACE reads with MiXCR anew, one entry per CDR3 protein. Among roughly 440,000 distinct CDR3 sequences listed, more than 15% were seen once. This clonotype appeared a few times. Its antigen is unidentified. General observations from the study: The study identified a TCR beta motif of several highly homologous variants that appeared characteristic of ankylosing spondylitis blood. As reported, disease-linked clones showed significant enrichment in matched ankylosing spondylitis synovial fluid.

Germline lookup yields CDR1 MNHNS and CDR2 SASEGT. V lost 4 bases to trimming and J lost 4 bases, with 8 bases between them. The CDR3 runs to 12 residues. The origin of this receptor is a male donor with ankylosing spondylitis. Material for sequencing was blood, either unsorted or a sorted T cell fraction (not recorded which). The rearrangement uses TRBV6-1 and TRBJ2-7; tentatively, D is TRBD1 (6 bases). The CDR3 DNA follows: TGTGCCAGCAGTGGAAGGGGGTACGAGCAGTACTTC. It codes for CASSGRGYEQYF.